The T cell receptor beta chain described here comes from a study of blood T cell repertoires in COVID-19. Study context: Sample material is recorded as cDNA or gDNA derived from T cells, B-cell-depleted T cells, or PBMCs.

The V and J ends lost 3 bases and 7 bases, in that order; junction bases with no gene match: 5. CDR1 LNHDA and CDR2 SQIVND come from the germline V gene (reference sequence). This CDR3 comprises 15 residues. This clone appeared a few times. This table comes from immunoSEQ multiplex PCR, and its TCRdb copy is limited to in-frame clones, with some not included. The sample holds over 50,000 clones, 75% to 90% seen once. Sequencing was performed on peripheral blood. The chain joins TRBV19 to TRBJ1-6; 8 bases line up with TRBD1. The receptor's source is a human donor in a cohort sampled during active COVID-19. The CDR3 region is CASSIRDRINSPLHF. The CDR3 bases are TGTGCCAGTAGTATCCGGGACAGGATCAATTCACCCCTCCACTTT.